A single sample is the source of the 32 T cell receptor beta chains below, sequenced in a study of CD8+ T cells in alopecia areata. The authors sorted pooled cutaneous lymph node cells using CD4, CD8alpha, NKG2D, NKG2ACE and other markers. cDNA serving as the sequencing template came from extracted, reverse transcribed RNA. Here immunoSEQ multiplex PCR was the method, and the copy in TCRdb shows in-frame clones only, minus some. The repertoire shows under 350,000 clones, none seen only once; the top ten take more than 0.95%. Specimen: CD4+ T cells sorted from a lymph node. The source of these receptors is a C3H/HeJ mouse with alopecia areata. The MHC haplotype of the strain is H2-k.

This clone has a handful of counts. Here the gene names and germline are mouse. Coverage ceases 4 residues before the CDR3 finishes, and the germline J gene fills in the end. J is TRBJ2-5 and V is TRBV19, with 12 positions matching TRBD2. The J segment lost 2 bases and the V segment lost 6 bases, leaving 4 bases of the junction unmatched. This CDR3 region has 15 residues. In germline, CDR1 is FNHDT, CDR2 SITEND (reference sequence). CDR3 DNA, as far as it was read: TGTGCCAGCACCCCGGGACTGGGGGGCCAAGAC. Its translation is CASTPGLGGQD. The whole CDR3 protein reads CASTPGLGGQDTQYF. The complete variable domain, with remaining parts taken from reference TRBV19 and TRBJ2-5, reads GGIITQTPKFLIGQEGQKLTLKCQQNFNHDTMYWYRQDSGKGLRLIYYSITENDLQKGDLSEGYDASREKKSSFSLTVTSAQKNEMAVFLCASTPGLGGQDTQYFGPGTRLLVL.

This clone turned up a few times. Mouse gene names and germline throughout. The read halts 4 residues ahead of the CDR3 end, with the missing end drawn from the germline J gene. The V call is TRBV1, the J call TRBJ1-1, with 8 bases aligning to TRBD1. The J segment lost 4 bases and the V segment lost 0 bases, leaving 4 bases of the junction unmatched. The V gene's germline CDR1 is NSQYPW and CDR2 LRSPGD (reference sequence). This CDR3 is built from 15 residues. The CDR3: CTCSAESGGITEVFF. The sequenced CDR3 bases are TGCACCTGCAGTGCAGAGTCAGGGGGCATCACA.

As regards this clone: Gene and germline names: mouse. Read data end 4 residues before the CDR3 end; the end is taken from the germline J gene. The chain carries TRBV1 and TRBJ2-2; TRBD2 aligns across 8 bases. Germline V gene sequence: CDR1 NSQYPW, CDR2 LRSPGD (reference sequence). The CDR3 has 15 residues. V lost 4 bases, J lost 3 bases, and 4 bases stayed unmatched. CDR3: CTCSGDWGHTGQLYF. The sequenced CDR3 bases are TGCACCTGCAGTGGAGACTGGGGTCACACCGGG. Complete variable domain (other parts from reference TRBV1 and TRBJ2-2): VTLLEQNPRWRLVPRGQAVNLRCILKNSQYPWMSWYQQDLQKQLQWLFTLRSPGDKEVKSLPGADYLATRVTDTELRLQVANMSQGRTLYCTCSGDWGHTGQLYFGEGSKLTVL.

In regard to this clone: Gene and germline names: mouse. The CDR3 extends 4 residues past the end of the read, so its final part is completed from the germline J gene. This sequence joins TRBV13-3 and TRBJ2-7; possible D gene TRBD1, 5 bases. CDR3 length: 13 amino acids. CDR1 and CDR2 from the germline V gene are NNHDY and SYVADS. Between the trimmed V and J ends, which lost 3 bases and 1 base, there was a span of 8 bases. The CDR3 reads CASSVEGSYEQYF. The part of the CDR3 DNA that was read is TGTGCCAGCAGTGTGGAGGGGTCCTAT.

The sample holds a few counts of this clone. The germline and genes are mouse ones. Read coverage stops 4 residues before the CDR3 terminus; the germline J gene supplies the remainder. The rearrangement links TRBV1 to TRBJ1-2; 10 bases align to TRBD1. The CDR3 spans 15 residues. The V gene's germline CDR1 is NSQYPW and CDR2 LRSPGD (reference sequence). With 3 bases clipped from V and 4 bases from J, the junction kept 5 bases outside the gene matches. Incomplete CDR3 DNA: TGCACCTGCAGTGCCGGGACAGGGGAGGGCTCC. Protein product: CTCSAGTGEGS. The full CDR3 is CTCSAGTGEGSDYTF.

Remarks on this clone: Gene names denote mouse genes. The read terminates 4 residues before the CDR3 end, so the remaining end is supplied by the germline J gene. This chain links TRBV12-1 with TRBJ1-2; 10 bases align to TRBD1. Per germline, CDR1 SGHSN and CDR2 HYEKVE. The CDR3 runs to 15 residues. With V trimmed by 0 bases and J by 4 bases, 4 bases remained unmatched. CDR3 protein: CASSLETGGGSDYTF. CDR3 DNA (partial): TGTGCCAGCTCTCTCGAGACAGGGGGCGGCTCC. Looking up the rest from reference TRBV12-1 and TRBJ1-2 gives the full variable domain: DSGVVQSPRHIIKEKGGRSVLTCIPISGHSNVVWYQQTLGKELKFLIQHYEKVERDKGFLPSRFSVQQFDDYHSEMNMSALELEDSAMYFCASSLETGGGSDYTFGSGTRLLVI.

This clone has just a few counts. This may be a read error, as it is one base from a much larger clone. The germline and genes are mouse ones. Other DNA sequences of this sample code for an identical CDR3. This CDR3 is CASSDDRDEQYF. The sequenced part of the CDR3 DNA is TGTGCCAGCAGCGATGACAGGGAT. This sequence joins TRBV13-3 and TRBJ2-7; 7 bases are shared with TRBD1. The read gets to within 4 residues of the CDR3 end, and the germline J gene fills in the rest. Germline assignment: CDR1 NNHDY and CDR2 SYVADS. The CDR3 contains 12 residues.

Notes on this clone: The listed genes are named as in mouse. The read finishes 4 residues shy of the CDR3 end, and the germline J gene is used to complete it. The chain has TRBV13-2 and TRBJ2-1; 11 bases align to TRBD2. CDR1 and CDR2 (germline): NNHNN, SYGAGS (reference sequence). Trimming took 3 bases from V and 0 from J; bases not matched to a gene: 5. This CDR3 has 17 amino acids. The CDR3 bases that were read are TGTGCCAGCGGTGGGGGGGACTGGGGGTATAACTATGCT. It codes for CASGGGDWGYNYA. The complete CDR3 reads CASGGGDWGYNYAEQFF.

Regarding this clone: Mouse names are used for the genes. Read sequence stops 4 residues before the CDR3 end, and the germline J gene provides the missing end. The chain joins TRBV19 to TRBJ1-2; the D gene is possibly TRBD1 (5 bases). Germline V gene lookup returns CDR1 FNHDT and CDR2 SITEND (reference sequence). This CDR3 spans 13 amino acids. Trimming removed 5 bases from V and 3 bases from J, with 11 bases in between. The sequenced part of the CDR3 DNA is TGTGCCAGCAGCCCGGACAAAGACTCC. Amino acid sequence: CASSPDKDS. The CDR3, in full, reads CASSPDKDSDYTF.

This clone occurred a few times. The gene symbols are mouse symbols. From the germline J gene comes the end of the CDR3, since the read stops 4 residues before it. Other DNA sequences from this sample encode an identical CDR3 as well. The gene calls are TRBV1 and TRBJ1-2, with D uncertain. The V gene lost 2 bases and the J gene lost 0 bases, with 4 bases spanning the gap. CDR1 is NSQYPW and CDR2 is LRSPGD in the germline V gene (reference sequence). This CDR3 region has 13 residues. CDR3 DNA (partial): TGCACCTGCAGTGCAACAACAAACTCC. Translated, it gives CTCSATTNS. From start to end, the CDR3 is CTCSATTNSDYTF.

To note about this clone: Germline and genes here are mouse. The read stops 4 residues short of the end of the CDR3; the missing end is completed from the germline J gene. The genes are TRBV13-1 and TRBJ2-3; 10 positions match TRBD1. V shed 5 bases, J shed 0 bases, and the junction held 6 bases outside the gene matches. The germline V gene has CDR1 NSHNY and CDR2 SYGAGN. This CDR3 spans 16 amino acids. The chain's CDR3 is CASRSGTGVSAETLYF. The CDR3 DNA, read in part, is TGTGCCAGCAGGTCCGGGACAGGGGTTAGTGCAGAA.

A remark on this clone: Genes and germline are mouse. This CDR3 is CASTLGLGSAETLYF. CDR3 bases read: TGTGCCAGCACACTGGGGTTAGGGAGTGCAGAA. The chain uses TRBV13-1 and TRBJ2-3; 7 nucleotides agree with TRBD2. The CDR3 goes on 4 residues after the read ends, and that part is filled in from the germline J gene. V shed 6 bases, J shed 0 bases, and the junction held 7 bases outside the gene matches. Germline V gene data show CDR1 as NSHNY and CDR2 as SYGAGN. The CDR3 has 15 amino acids.

This clone was seen only a few times. Genes and germline are mouse. The covered CDR3 bases are TGTGCCAGCAGTCCTTCCCGGGACAATAACCAAGAC. Amino acids: CASSPSRDNNQD. The whole CDR3 protein reads CASSPSRDNNQDTQYF. The chain employs TRBV19 and TRBJ2-5; tentative D call: TRBD1 (6 bases). The CDR3 end lies 4 residues beyond the end of the read and is filled in from the germline J gene. The V gene lost 4 bases and the J gene lost 0 bases, with 15 bases spanning the gap. Germline V gene data show CDR1 as FNHDT and CDR2 as SITEND (reference sequence). The CDR3 runs to 16 residues.

This clone occurred a few times. Gene names denote mouse genes. The CDR3 reads CASPDNANSDYTF. CDR3 DNA (partial): TGTGCTAGCCCGGACAATGCAAACTCC. J is TRBJ1-2 and V is TRBV17, with D possibly being TRBD1 (5 bases). Sequencing ends 4 residues short of the CDR3 end; the germline J gene provides the rest. V gave up 8 bases and J gave up 0 bases, with 10 bases separating them. CDR3 length: 13 amino acids. CDR1 is MNHDT, CDR2 YYDKIL, per germline.

About this clone itself: Gene names follow the mouse nomenclature. The read terminates 4 residues ahead of where the CDR3 ends, so the germline J gene completes it. The V call is TRBV19, the J call TRBJ2-7, with D possibly TRBD1 on 6 matching bases. The CDR3 loop spans 11 amino acids. The germline CDR1 and CDR2 sequences are FNHDT and SITEND (reference sequence). CDR3 loop: CASVQGYEQYF. The CDR3 DNA, read in part, is TGTGCCAGCGTACAGGGTTAT.

This clone was seen only a few times. Genes and germline are mouse. The CDR3 end is not reached by the read, which stops 4 residues before it; the germline J gene fills it in. The chain links TRBV1 to TRBJ2-1; 11 bases match TRBD2. Trimming took 4 bases from V and 3 from J; bases not matched to a gene: 2. The CDR3 length is 15 residues. The germline gives CDR1 NSQYPW, CDR2 LRSPGD (reference sequence). CDR3 DNA (partial): TGCACCTGCAGTGGGGGACTGGGGGCCTATGCT. The encoded protein is CTCSGGLGAYA. The whole CDR3 is CTCSGGLGAYAEQFF. The whole variable domain, remainder taken from reference TRBV1 and TRBJ2-1, is VTLLEQNPRWRLVPRGQAVNLRCILKNSQYPWMSWYQQDLQKQLQWLFTLRSPGDKEVKSLPGADYLATRVTDTELRLQVANMSQGRTLYCTCSGGLGAYAEQFFGPGTRLTVL.

This clone has more than one count but fewer than ten. Gene names are mouse gene names. The read gets to within 3 residues of the CDR3 end, and the germline J gene fills in the rest. This chain connects TRBV13-2 to TRBJ1-6, with TRBD1 identical over 7 bases. TRBJ1-6 is flagged as an ORF with uncertain function. The CDR3 has 15 amino acids. V lost 2 bases, J lost 3 bases, and 2 bases stayed unmatched. Per germline, CDR1 NNHNN and CDR2 SYGAGS (reference sequence). CDR3 sequence reads: CASGEDRDYNSPLYF. The sequenced part of the CDR3 DNA is TGTGCCAGCGGTGAAGACAGGGACTATAATTCGCCC.

Comment on this clone: Germline and genes here are mouse. The read falls 4 residues short of the CDR3 end, and the missing part is taken from the germline J gene. The V call is TRBV13-3, the J call TRBJ1-1, with D possibly matching TRBD1 (6 bases). The CDR3 is made up of 14 amino acids. V was pared by 5 bases and J by 0 bases, with 11 bases between. CDR1 and CDR2 from the germline V gene are NNHDY and SYVADS. CDR3 residues: CASRRGTTNTEVFF. Incomplete CDR3 DNA: TGTGCCAGCAGGAGAGGGACAACAAACACA.

Notes on this clone: The gene names given are mouse names. The read ends 4 residues before the CDR3 terminus; that terminus is restored from the germline J gene. V gene TRBV14 combines with J gene TRBJ2-7; TRBD1 matches 9 bases. The CDR3 extends over 14 amino acids. Germline V gene lookup returns CDR1 SGHDT and CDR2 FRDEAV. The CDR3: CASSFDTGGDEQYF. Incomplete CDR3 DNA: TGTGCCAGCAGTTTTGACACAGGGGGCGAT.

This clone occurred a few times. Genes and germline come from the mouse. The observed sequence ends 4 residues before the CDR3 terminus, with the missing tail filled in from the germline J gene. V is TRBV17 and J is TRBJ2-1; 12 nucleotides line up with TRBD2. Germline V gene lookup returns CDR1 MNHDT and CDR2 YYDKIL. J gave up 6 bases and V 5 bases, and 8 bases lay outside the gene matches. This CDR3 region has 16 residues. This CDR3 is CASSQTGGARFAEQFF. The DNA read from the CDR3 is TGTGCTAGCAGTCAGACTGGGGGGGCGCGTTTTGCT.

As to this clone: Gene names are the mouse ones. The read terminates 4 residues before the CDR3 end, so the remaining end is supplied by the germline J gene. The rearrangement uses TRBV19 and TRBJ2-7; TRBD1 is a possible D gene (6 bases). The CDR3 sequence is 13 residues long. Trimming removed 3 bases at V and 0 bases at J, with 7 bases between. Per the germline V gene, CDR1 is FNHDT and CDR2 is SITEND (reference sequence). The CDR3 region is CASSKDSSYEQYF. Incomplete CDR3 DNA: TGTGCCAGCAGTAAGGACAGCTCCTAT.

A remark on this clone: The gene names given are mouse names. The sequence runs out 4 residues before the end of the CDR3; the remainder is reconstructed from the germline J gene. The genes are TRBV17 and TRBJ2-7; TRBD2 matches 7 bases. The CDR3 has 14 residues. Germline-derived CDR1 and CDR2 are MNHDT and YYDKIL. V trimming: 3 bases; J trimming: 0 bases; junction bases outside the gene matches: 2. This chain's CDR3 is CASSSPGGSYEQYF. Incomplete CDR3 DNA: TGTGCTAGCAGTAGTCCTGGGGGCTCCTAT.

On this clone itself: The listed genes are named as in mouse. The read ends 4 residues shy of where the CDR3 ends; the end is completed using the germline J gene. The V and J genes are TRBV19 and TRBJ2-3; perhaps TRBD1 as D (7 bases). V lost 6 bases, J lost 0 bases, and 11 bases lay in between. Germline V gives CDR1 FNHDT, CDR2 SITEND (reference sequence). The CDR3 is 14 amino acids. CDR3 protein: CASKQGTSAETLYF. The covered CDR3 bases are TGTGCCAGCAAACAGGGGACTAGTGCAGAA. The variable domain in full, with the rest retrieved from reference TRBV19 and TRBJ2-3, is GGIITQTPKFLIGQEGQKLTLKCQQNFNHDTMYWYRQDSGKGLRLIYYSITENDLQKGDLSEGYDASREKKSSFSLTVTSAQKNEMAVFLCASKQGTSAETLYFGSGTRLTVL.

This clone turned up a few times. Germline and genes: mouse. Coverage ceases 4 residues before the CDR3 finishes, and the germline J gene fills in the end. The chain recombines TRBV31 with TRBJ2-2; perhaps TRBD1 as D (5 bases). V shed 2 bases and J shed 6 bases, with 7 bases lying between them. Germline V gives CDR1 GKSSPN, CDR2 SITVG. This CDR3 region has 12 residues. CDR3 loop: CAWSDSAGQLYF. CDR3 bases read: TGTGCCTGGAGTGACAGCGCCGGG.

As regards this clone: All gene names here are mouse names. The read comes to an end 4 residues before the CDR3 does, leaving the germline J gene to fill in the end. The chain links TRBV19 to TRBJ2-5; 7 nucleotides match TRBD1. There are 14 residues in the CDR3. Germline V gene lookup returns CDR1 FNHDT and CDR2 SITEND (reference sequence). The DNA read from the CDR3 is TGTGCCAGCAGTACAGCACAGGGGAAGGAC. Translating gives CASSTAQGKD. The entire CDR3 protein reads CASSTAQGKDTQYF.

This clone was seen a handful of times. Mouse gene names apply. The read is 4 residues too short to cover the CDR3 end, so that end is filled in from the germline J gene. The V and J genes are TRBV1 and TRBJ1-2, with a weak D call TRBD1 (5 bases). CDR3 length equals 13 residues. Per germline, CDR1 NSQYPW and CDR2 LRSPGD (reference sequence). CDR3: CTCSSPGLGDYTF. Incomplete CDR3 DNA: TGCACCTGCAGTTCACCGGGACTGGGC.

This clone came up a few times. Gene names denote mouse genes. The CDR3 is cut off 4 residues early in the read; its end comes from the germline J gene. This chain links TRBV13-2 with TRBJ2-2; D not resolved. The CDR3 has 13 amino acids. The germline gives CDR1 NNHNN, CDR2 SYGAGS (reference sequence). Deletions cut 2 bases from V and 3 bases from J, with 5 bases between. The CDR3 DNA, read in part, is TGTGCCAGCGGTGACAGTTACACCGGG. Amino acids: CASGDSYTG. In full, the CDR3 reads CASGDSYTGQLYF.

Note on this clone: Here the gene names and germline are mouse. Read coverage stops 4 residues before the CDR3 terminus; the germline J gene supplies the remainder. The chain couples TRBV13-2 to TRBJ2-7; 8 positions agree with TRBD2. There are 13 residues in the CDR3. Germline V gene sequence: CDR1 NNHNN, CDR2 SYGAGS (reference sequence). Partial CDR3 DNA: TGTGCCAGCGGTGTTGGGGGGGTATAT. Translating gives CASGVGGVY. From start to end, the CDR3 is CASGVGGVYEQYF.

Points on this clone: Mouse gene names apply. The read halts 4 residues ahead of the CDR3 end, with the missing end drawn from the germline J gene. This chain joins TRBV13-3 and TRBJ2-1; TRBD1 agrees at 7 bases. Germline V gene data show CDR1 as NNHDY and CDR2 as SYVADS. V gave up 3 bases and J gave up 2 bases; unmatched junction bases: 5. This CDR3 comprises 15 residues. CDR3 residues: CASSVQGVDYAEQFF. CDR3 bases read: TGTGCCAGCAGTGTGCAGGGGGTGGACTATGCT.

In regard to this clone: Genes and germline are mouse. Incomplete CDR3 DNA: TGTGCCAGCAGTGATCAGGTCTATGCT. It translates to CASSDQVYA. The entire CDR3 protein is CASSDQVYAEQFF. J is TRBJ2-1 and V is TRBV13-3, with unresolved D. Coverage ceases 4 residues before the CDR3 finishes, and the germline J gene fills in the end. V was clipped by 1 base and J by 3 bases, with 5 bases between them. Germline V gene data show CDR1 as NNHDY and CDR2 as SYVADS. The CDR3 extends over 13 amino acids.

This clone was counted between two and nine times. Genes and germline come from the mouse. Read sequence stops 4 residues before the CDR3 end, and the germline J gene provides the missing end. The chain recombines TRBV13-1 with TRBJ2-1; the match to TRBD2 covers 13 bases. From germline, CDR1 is NSHNY and CDR2 SYGAGN. With V trimmed by 6 bases and J by 1 base, 4 bases remained unmatched. The CDR3 loop spans 16 amino acids. CDR3 in amino acids: CASTPGLGGNYAEQFF. The CDR3 DNA, read in part, is TGTGCCAGCACACCGGGACTGGGGGGGAACTATGCT.

The sample holds a few counts of this clone. Each gene name is a mouse one. The read ends 4 residues shy of where the CDR3 ends; the end is completed using the germline J gene. This chain uses TRBV17 with TRBJ2-7; 8 positions match TRBD2. Germline assignment: CDR1 MNHDT and CDR2 YYDKIL. CDR3 length: 14 residues. The trim removed 2 bases at V and 0 bases at J, leaving 0 bases unmatched. This CDR3 is CASSRLGGSYEQYF. The sequenced part of the CDR3 DNA is TGTGCTAGCAGTAGACTGGGGGGCTCCTAT.